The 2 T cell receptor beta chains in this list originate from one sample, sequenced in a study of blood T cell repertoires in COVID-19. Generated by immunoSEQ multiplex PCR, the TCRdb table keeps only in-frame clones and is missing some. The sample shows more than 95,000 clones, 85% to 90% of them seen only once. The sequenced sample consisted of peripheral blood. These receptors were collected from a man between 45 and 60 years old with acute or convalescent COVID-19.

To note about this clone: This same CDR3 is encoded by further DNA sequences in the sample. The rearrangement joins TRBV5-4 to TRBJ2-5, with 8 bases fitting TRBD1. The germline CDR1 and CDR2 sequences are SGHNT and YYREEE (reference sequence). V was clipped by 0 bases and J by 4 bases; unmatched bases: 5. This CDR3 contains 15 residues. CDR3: CASSLAPGTGETQYF. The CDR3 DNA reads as TGTGCCAGCAGCTTGGCTCCAGGGACAGGAGAGACCCAGTACTTC.

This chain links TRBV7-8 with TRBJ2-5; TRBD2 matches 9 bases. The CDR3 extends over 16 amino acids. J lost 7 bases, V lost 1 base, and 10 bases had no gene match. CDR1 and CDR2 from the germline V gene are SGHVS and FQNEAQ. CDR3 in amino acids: CASSLDWAGGPGTQYF. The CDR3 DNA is TGTGCCAGCAGCTTAGACTGGGCGGGAGGGCCTGGGACCCAGTACTTC.